The text below deals with one T cell receptor (beta chain). Clones were read by immunoSEQ multiplex PCR, and TCRdb kept only the in-frame ones, dropping some. The sample has 400,000 to 450,000 clones, 88% seen once. V was clipped by 8 bases and J by 0 bases, with 11 bases between them. The CDR3 is 14 residues long. In germline, CDR1 is SGHTA, CDR2 FQGNSA. This specimen belongs to a study of blood T cell repertoires in COVID-19. Sequencing was done on a sample of peripheral blood. This chain links TRBV7-2 with TRBJ1-3; D perhaps matches TRBD1 (5 bases). This sequence was found in a woman between 50 and 59 years old with COVID-19, enrolled during active disease. CDR3 amino acids: CASARDYSGNTIYF. CDR3 sequence (DNA): TGTGCCAGCGCGCGGGACTACTCTGGAAACACCATATATTTT.